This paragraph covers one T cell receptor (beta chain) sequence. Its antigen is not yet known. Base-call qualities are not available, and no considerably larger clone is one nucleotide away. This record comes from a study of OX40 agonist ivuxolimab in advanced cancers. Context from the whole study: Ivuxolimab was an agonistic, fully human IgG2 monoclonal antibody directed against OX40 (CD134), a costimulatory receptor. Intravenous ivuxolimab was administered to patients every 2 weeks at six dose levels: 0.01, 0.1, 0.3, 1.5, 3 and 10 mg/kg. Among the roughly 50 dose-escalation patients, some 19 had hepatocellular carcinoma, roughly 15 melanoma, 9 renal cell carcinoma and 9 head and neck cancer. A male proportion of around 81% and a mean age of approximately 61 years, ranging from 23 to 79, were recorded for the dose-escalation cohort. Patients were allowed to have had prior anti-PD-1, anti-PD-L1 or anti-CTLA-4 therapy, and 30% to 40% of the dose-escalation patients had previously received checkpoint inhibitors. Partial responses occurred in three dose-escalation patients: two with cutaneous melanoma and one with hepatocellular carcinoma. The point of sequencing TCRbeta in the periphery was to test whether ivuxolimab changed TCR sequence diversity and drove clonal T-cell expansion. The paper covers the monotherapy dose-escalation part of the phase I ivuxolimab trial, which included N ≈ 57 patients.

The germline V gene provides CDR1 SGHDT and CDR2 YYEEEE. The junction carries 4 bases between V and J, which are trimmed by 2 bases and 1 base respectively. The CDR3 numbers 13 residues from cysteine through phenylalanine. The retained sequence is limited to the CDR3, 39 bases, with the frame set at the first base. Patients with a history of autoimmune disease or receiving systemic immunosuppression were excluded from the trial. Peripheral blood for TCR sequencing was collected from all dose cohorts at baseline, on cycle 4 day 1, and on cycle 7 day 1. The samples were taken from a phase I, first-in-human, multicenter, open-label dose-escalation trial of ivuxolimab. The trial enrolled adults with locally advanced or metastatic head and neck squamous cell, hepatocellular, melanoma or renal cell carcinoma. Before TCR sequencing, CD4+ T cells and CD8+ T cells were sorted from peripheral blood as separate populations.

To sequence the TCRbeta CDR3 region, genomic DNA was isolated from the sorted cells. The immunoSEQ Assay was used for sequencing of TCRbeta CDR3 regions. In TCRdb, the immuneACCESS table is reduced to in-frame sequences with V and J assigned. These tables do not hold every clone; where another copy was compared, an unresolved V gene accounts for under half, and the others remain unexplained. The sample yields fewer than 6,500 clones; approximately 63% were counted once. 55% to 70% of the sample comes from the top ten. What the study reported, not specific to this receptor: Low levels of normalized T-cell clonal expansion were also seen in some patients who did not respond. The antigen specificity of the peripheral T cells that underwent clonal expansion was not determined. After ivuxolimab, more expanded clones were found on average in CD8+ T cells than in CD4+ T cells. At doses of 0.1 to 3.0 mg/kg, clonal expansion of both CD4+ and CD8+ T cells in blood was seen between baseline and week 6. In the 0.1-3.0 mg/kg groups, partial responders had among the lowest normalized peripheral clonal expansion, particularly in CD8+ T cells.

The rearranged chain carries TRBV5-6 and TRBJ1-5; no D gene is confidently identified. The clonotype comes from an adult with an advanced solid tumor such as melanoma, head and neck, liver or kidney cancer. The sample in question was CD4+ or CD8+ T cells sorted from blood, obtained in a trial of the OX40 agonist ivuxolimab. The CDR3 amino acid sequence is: CASSLGSNQPQHF. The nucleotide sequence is TGTGCCAGCAGCTTAGGCAGCAATCAGCCCCAGCATTTT.